Included here is one T cell receptor (beta chain) sequence, with context. Its antigen is as yet unknown. This record comes from a study of cytomegalovirus exposure and HLA in healthy donors. Points from the study as a whole: The authors considered a cluster of highly shared sequence variants likely to be a sequencing artifact.

60 Vbeta and 13 Jbeta primers were used in PCR. Method: immunoSEQ multiplex PCR; TCRdb's copy keeps in-frame clones and lacks some. The sample consists of about 190,000 clones, 84% of them appearing once. Germline V gene data show CDR1 as SGHRS and CDR2 as YFSETQ. The CDR3 loop spans 14 amino acids. The J gene is TRBJ2-5, the V gene TRBV5-1, with a possible D match to TRBD1 (5 bases). The DNA end favors TRBJ2-7, so the J call may be wrong. The clonotype was recovered from a woman in her 50s in good health and CMV-seropositive. The sample was PBMCs. CDR3 region: CASSLRTQSYEQYF. CDR3 in DNA: TGCGCCAGCAGCTTGAGGACACAGTCCTACGAGCAGTACTTC.